This T cell receptor beta chain comes out of a study of CD8+ T cells in alopecia areata. About the study: Recipient mice, roughly 7-11-week-old female C3H/HeJ animals, received skin from roughly 6-12-month-old C3H/HeJ graft donors with spontaneous alopecia. Study findings and constraints: Normal skin's resident alphabeta T cells are sequenced alongside lesional scalp T cells. The study found higher clonality in lesional than normal scalp, especially in alopecia totalis/universalis. Possibly as an HLA-related effect, TCR sharing across patients appeared less clear than in mice.

A sort of pooled cutaneous lymph node cells used CD4, CD8alpha, NKG2D, NKG2ACE and other stains. This clone was observed a handful of times. Antigen: not known. The listed genes are named as in mouse. The CDR3 extends 4 residues past the end of the read, so its final part is completed from the germline J gene. V was pared by 3 bases and J by 1 base, with 11 bases between. The CDR3 spans 15 residues. Looked up from germline, CDR1 is MNHDT and CDR2 is YYDKIL. Following extraction, RNA underwent reverse transcription to cDNA, which served as the sequencing template. TCRdb's table, derived via immunoSEQ multiplex PCR, lists solely in-frame clones and lacks some. The specimen has approximately 300,000 clones, none found just once.

Sequencing was performed on CD4+ T cells sorted from a lymph node. The chain employs TRBV17 and TRBJ2-3, with D tentatively TRBD1 (7 bases). This clonotype was obtained from a C3H/HeJ mouse with alopecia areata. The strain's MHC: H2-k. The CDR3 spells CASSSRGQGAETLYF. Incomplete CDR3 DNA: TGTGCTAGCAGTAGTAGGGGGCAAGGTGCAGAA.